This passage covers 32 T cell receptor beta chains from one sample sequenced in a study of blood T cells in healthy people across ages. A second PCR of 7 to 11 cycles used a sample-barcoded 5' primer and a J-beta primer mix. TCRdb reprocessed the 5' RACE reads with MiXCR, giving one entry per CDR3 protein. The repertoire consists of roughly 1.5 million distinct CDR3 sequences, with approximately 43% occurring once and the leading ten covering about 4.1%. Material: blood. Source of these receptors: a woman aged 18-29 years in good health.

The chain carries TRBV20-1 and TRBJ1-5; TRBD1 aligns across 7 bases. Germline trimming cut 3 bases from V and 0 bases from J; bases unmatched to any gene: 5. The CDR3 extends over 15 amino acids. Germline assignment: CDR1 DFQATT and CDR2 SNEGSKA (reference sequence). CDR3 coding DNA: TGCAGTGCTAGCCCGGACAGGTATAGCAATCAGCCCCAGCATTTT. Protein: CSASPDRYSNQPQHF.

This clonotype was recorded at least ten times. The chain is built from TRBV7-2 and TRBJ2-7; unclear D gene. The germline CDR1 and CDR2 sequences are SGHTA and FQGNSA. Trimming took off 2 bases at V and 5 bases at J, with 7 bases between the two ends. This CDR3 comprises 12 residues. The CDR3 region has the DNA TGTGCCAGCAGCTTAAGCATGCACGAGCAGTACTTC. Translated: CASSLSMHEQYF.

V and J are TRBV28 and TRBJ2-3, with D maybe TRBD2 (6 bases). Germline CDR1 MDHEN, CDR2 SYDVKM. V dropped 5 bases and J dropped 5 bases, with 20 bases sitting between them. The CDR3 has 16 residues. CDR3 bases: TGTGCCAGCAGTCCCCCGGACTACCCCAAGAGAGATACGCAGTATTTT. It is translated as CASSPPDYPKRDTQYF.

This clonotype occurred a few times. This rearrangement joins TRBV4-1 to TRBJ1-5; D possibly corresponds to TRBD1 (5 bases). There are 18 residues in the CDR3. V lost 3 bases and J 5 bases, leaving 23 bases between the germline ends. Germline loops: CDR1 MGHRA, CDR2 YSYEKL. In nucleotides, the CDR3 is TGCGCCAGCAGCCACACTCCTCTGCCGGGACCTATCGATCAGCCCCAGCATTTT. It encodes CASSHTPLPGPIDQPQHF.

J is TRBJ2-7 and V is TRBV9, with 9 bases lining up with TRBD2. The CDR3 runs to 16 residues. V lost 4 bases, J lost 0 bases, and 8 bases stayed unmatched. Germline values: CDR1 SGDLS, CDR2 YYNGEE. The CDR3 nucleotides read TGTGCCAGCAGCACCGGGACTAGCAGTTTCTCCTACGAGCAGTACTTC. This codes for CASSTGTSSFSYEQYF.

Worth noting for this clonotype: At one end, the junction sequence differs from germline, possibly due to a read error. This CDR3 is CSARFSGNTEAVF. Written as DNA, the CDR3 is TGCAGTGCTAGGTTTTCCGGGAACACTGAAGCTGTCTTT. V is TRBV20-1 and J is TRBJ1-1; the D is unclear. The germline CDR1 and CDR2 sequences are DFQATT and SNEGSKA (reference sequence). The CDR3 has 13 residues.

The chain links TRBV25-1 to TRBJ1-5, with no clear D. Germline lookup yields CDR1 MGHDK and CDR2 SYGVNS. V was clipped by 2 bases and J by 7 bases, with 9 bases between them. The CDR3 is 13 amino acids. CDR3 sequence reads: CASSEGWSQPQHF. The CDR3 nucleotides read TGTGCCAGCAGTGAAGGCTGGTCGCAGCCCCAGCATTTT. Complete variable domain (other parts from reference TRBV25-1 and TRBJ1-5): EADIYQTPRYLVIGTGKKITLECSQTMGHDKMYWYQQDPGMELHLIHYSYGVNSTEKGDLSSESTVSRIRTEHFPLTLESARPSHTSQYLCASSEGWSQPQHFGDGTRLSIL.

This rearrangement joins TRBV9 to TRBJ1-1, with no clear D. CDR1 and CDR2 (germline): SGDLS, YYNGEE. The CDR3 runs 14 residues. Between the trimmed V and J ends, which lost 0 bases and 4 bases, there was a span of 10 bases. This CDR3 reads CASSVVPGFTEAFF. The CDR3 region has the DNA TGTGCCAGCAGCGTAGTTCCCGGGTTCACTGAAGCTTTCTTT.

V is TRBV5-6 and J is TRBJ2-1; TRBD1 matches at 12 bases. Germline CDR1 reads SGHDT; CDR2 reads YYEEEE. V lost 3 bases and J lost 14; bases outside the gene matches: 9. The CDR3 has 14 residues. CDR3 protein: CASSSGTGGGGKFF. The CDR3 DNA reads TGTGCCAGCAGCTCCGGGACAGGGGGCGGTGGGAAGTTCTTC.

This clonotype has more than one count but fewer than ten. This chain links TRBV20-1 with TRBJ1-2; tentatively, D is TRBD1 (6 bases). Germline V gives CDR1 DFQATT, CDR2 SNEGSKA (reference sequence). Trimming pared 6 bases from V and 2 bases from J, leaving 13 bases between. The CDR3 spans 13 residues. CDR3 nucleotides: TGCAGTGCCGGTACAGGGAGCAACTATGGCTACACCTTC. As protein: CSAGTGSNYGYTF.

This clonotype came up many times. This rearrangement joins TRBV9 to TRBJ2-2; D remains unclear. CDR3 length equals 12 residues. Trimming took 5 bases from V and 4 from J, leaving 6 bases between them. In germline, CDR1 is SGDLS, CDR2 YYNGEE. CDR3 in DNA: TGTGCCAGCAGTGTGGGCACCGGGGAGCTGTTTTTT. This translates into CASSVGTGELFF.

The chain carries TRBV4-3 and TRBJ2-1; the match to TRBD1 covers 10 bases. With V trimmed by 5 bases and J by 5 bases, 9 bases remained unmatched. Germline CDR1 is LGHNA and CDR2 is YSLEER. The CDR3 loop spans 16 amino acids. The DNA of the CDR3 is TGCGCCAGCAGCTCCCTAGACAGGGGGCGGGACAATGAGCAGTTCTTC. Protein: CASSSLDRGRDNEQFF.

The V and J genes are TRBV6-2 or TRBV6-3 and TRBJ2-5, with D hard to call. The length of the CDR3 is 11 residues. Trimming stripped 9 bases from V and 11 bases from J, with 16 bases between. CDR1 and CDR2 (germline): MNHEY, SVGEGT. CDR3 protein: CASLRHGKQYF. As DNA, the CDR3 is TGTGCCAGTTTGAGGCACGGTAAGCAGTACTTC.

This clonotype was recorded a few times. This chain uses TRBV27 with TRBJ2-1, with 9 bases identical to TRBD2. The CDR3 totals 16 residues. V shed 4 bases and J 0 bases; nucleotides not matched to a gene: 4. Germline loops: CDR1 MNHEY, CDR2 SMNVEV (reference sequence). The CDR3 here is CASSSPGLASYNEQFF. In DNA, the CDR3 is TGTGCCAGCAGTTCACCGGGACTAGCCTCCTACAATGAGCAGTTCTTC.

The V gene is TRBV5-1, the J gene TRBJ2-2; tentatively, D is TRBD1 (5 bases). There are 14 residues in the CDR3. Trimming removed 4 bases from V and 4 bases from J, with 11 bases in between. The germline CDR1 and CDR2 sequences are SGHRS and YFSETQ. The CDR3, as DNA: TGCGCCAGCAGCCTTCCTGACAGCACCGGGGAGCTGTTTTTT. Translation gives CASSLPDSTGELFF.

DNA of the CDR3: TGTGCCAGCAGTCCCCGTCCGGCGGTGGAGACCCAGTACTTC. This encodes CASSPRPAVETQYF. The chain employs TRBV6-5 and TRBJ2-4; the D is unclear. The DNA matches TRBJ2-5 better at its end, which makes the J call doubtful. Germline CDR1 and CDR2: MNHEY and SVGAGI. The CDR3 contains 14 residues.

This clonotype was picked up a small number of times. The V call is TRBV5-1, the J call TRBJ2-7; TRBD1 matches at 7 bases. From germline, CDR1 is SGHRS and CDR2 YFSETQ. V gave up 2 bases and J gave up 3 bases; unmatched junction bases: 11. The CDR3 sequence is 16 residues long. CDR3 sequence reads: CASSFTETGSGYEQYF. The DNA of the CDR3 is TGCGCCAGCAGCTTCACCGAGACAGGGTCCGGCTACGAGCAGTACTTC.

The V and J genes are TRBV12-3 or TRBV12-4 and TRBJ2-7; D unresolved. CDR3 length: 9 amino acids. V was pared by 3 bases and J by 9 bases, with 3 bases between. The CDR3 loop reads CASSFWQYF. As DNA, the CDR3 is TGTGCCAGCAGTTTTTGGCAGTACTTC.

The rearrangement joins TRBV7-9 to TRBJ2-3; D possibly matches TRBD1 or TRBD2 (5 bases each). Germline V gene sequence: CDR1 SEHNR, CDR2 FQNEAQ (reference sequence). Between the trimmed V and J ends, which lost 5 bases and 0 bases, there was a span of 15 bases. The CDR3 is 16 residues long. This chain's CDR3 is CASSKPGTASTDTQYF. DNA of the CDR3: TGTGCCAGCAGCAAGCCCGGGACGGCTAGCACAGATACGCAGTATTTT.

The rearrangement links TRBV19 to TRBJ2-2; no definite D call. The CDR3 length is 15 residues. The V end was cut by 5 bases, the J end by 5 bases, with 15 bases between. Germline loops: CDR1 LNHDA, CDR2 SQIVND (reference sequence). The CDR3 nucleotides read TGTGCCAGTAGTTGGGGAAATTATGGGACCGGGGAGCTGTTTTTT. It codes for CASSWGNYGTGELFF.

The chain recombines TRBV15 with TRBJ1-2, with D possibly being TRBD1 (5 bases). The V end lost 3 bases, the J end lost 4 bases, and 12 bases lay between the germline ends. This CDR3 has 14 amino acids. Germline assignment: CDR1 LNHNV and CDR2 YYDKDF (reference sequence). The CDR3 region is CATSRFRDSYGYTF. The CDR3 DNA reads TGTGCCACCAGCAGGTTCCGCGACAGCTATGGCTACACCTTC.

This clonotype was seen more than once but under ten times. V usage is TRBV4-1 and J usage is TRBJ1-2; no clear D gene. The CDR3 covers 12 residues. With 11 bases removed from V and 8 bases from J, the gap between germline ends came to 18 bases. The germline V gene encodes CDR1 MGHRA and CDR2 YSYEKL. The CDR3 nucleotides read TGCGCCGCCGGTCCGACGTTGGGAGGCTACACCTTC. Translation gives CAAGPTLGGYTF.

J is TRBJ2-1 and V is TRBV11-2; TRBD2 matches at 7 bases. The CDR3 is 15 residues long. Germline V lookup: CDR1 SGHAT, CDR2 FQNNGV. The junction had 10 bases not matched to a gene; V was cut back by 5 bases and J by 6 bases. CDR3 region: CASSAIGTKSNEQFF. The CDR3 DNA sequence: TGTGCCAGCAGCGCTATCGGGACTAAGAGCAATGAGCAGTTCTTC.

The V call is TRBV24-1, the J call TRBJ2-1, with TRBD2 identical over 12 bases. The germline CDR1 and CDR2 sequences are KGHDR and SFDVKD. J lost 7 bases, V lost 6 bases, and 6 bases had no gene match. The CDR3 is made up of 15 amino acids. CDR3 DNA sequence: TGTGCCACCAGTTTAAAGACTAGCGGGAGTAATGAGCAGTTCTTC. It is translated as CATSLKTSGSNEQFF.

The chain has TRBV20-1 and TRBJ2-7; a weak D match, TRBD2 (5 bases). Germline V gives CDR1 DFQATT, CDR2 SNEGSKA (reference sequence). The CDR3 covers 12 residues. Trimming removed 3 bases from V and 3 bases from J, with 9 bases in between. The CDR3 loop reads CSASGLNYEQYF. Here the CDR3 DNA reads TGCAGTGCTAGTGGACTGAACTACGAGCAGTACTTC.

This sequence joins TRBV15 and TRBJ1-5; no clear D gene. Germline-derived CDR1 and CDR2 are LNHNV and YYDKDF (reference sequence). The V and J ends lost 1 base and 1 base respectively, with 11 bases between them. The CDR3 loop spans 16 amino acids. CDR3 residues: CATSRGGRASNQPQHF. DNA of the CDR3: TGTGCCACCAGCAGAGGTGGAAGGGCCAGCAATCAGCCCCAGCATTTT.

This clonotype came up a few times. The rearrangement uses TRBV4-1 and TRBJ1-2; 12 nucleotides match TRBD1. Losses at the gene ends were 8 bases for V and 7 bases for J; bases not matched to a gene: 5. Germline values: CDR1 MGHRA, CDR2 YSYEKL. The CDR3 runs 13 residues. Written as DNA, the CDR3 is TGCGCCAGCCGGGGGACAGGGGGCGGTGGCTACACCTTC. Protein product: CASRGTGGGGYTF.

Only a few counts were recorded for this clonotype. The gene calls are TRBV21-1 and TRBJ2-7. TRBV21-1 is noted as a pseudogene. The CDR3 length is 15 residues. CDR3 nucleotide sequence: TGTGCCAGCAGCAAAGGCTCGGACAGGTCCTACGAGCAGTACTTC. Translation gives CASSKGSDRSYEQYF.

V is TRBV5-1 and J is TRBJ2-3; D perhaps matches TRBD1 (6 bases). Germline lookup yields CDR1 SGHRS and CDR2 YFSETQ. Trimming removed 2 bases at V and 4 bases at J, with 14 bases between. The CDR3 has 15 amino acids. In DNA, the CDR3 is TGCGCCAGCAGCTTTGTACAGGGCCACCCAGATACGCAGTATTTT. Translation: CASSFVQGHPDTQYF.

In its sample, this clonotype was seen a few times. This chain links TRBV4-3 with TRBJ1-2; 10 positions match TRBD1. CDR1 is LGHNA and CDR2 is YSLEER in the germline V gene. The CDR3 length is 16 residues. Unmatched junction bases numbered 9, after V lost 0 bases and J lost 8 bases. The CDR3 DNA reads TGCGCCAGCAGCCAAGATTGGGACAGGGGAGCTAAGGGCTACACCTTC. This encodes CASSQDWDRGAKGYTF.

The chain links TRBV7-3 to TRBJ2-1; 7 bases align to TRBD2. There are 15 residues in the CDR3. Trimming removed 4 bases from V and 5 bases from J; junction bases left unmatched: 8. CDR1 and CDR2 from the germline V gene are SGHTA and FQGTGA. This chain's CDR3 is CASSSSGGENNEQFF. The CDR3 nucleotides read TGTGCCAGCAGCTCCTCGGGGGGAGAGAACAATGAGCAGTTCTTC.

This clonotype turned up a few times. The chain is built from TRBV6-5 and TRBJ1-4; D remains ambiguous. The CDR3 runs to 15 residues. CDR1 MNHEY and CDR2 SVGAGI come from the germline V gene. V was shortened by 4 bases and J by 7 bases, with 16 bases between the two germline ends. For the CDR3, the DNA is TGTGCCAGCAGTTCCTTAGGTCAAGGTGGTGAAAAACTGTTTTTT. Amino acids: CASSSLGQGGEKLFF.